Detailed here is one T cell receptor (beta chain). No cognate antigen has been identified for it. The sample holds no much larger clone one base away, and base qualities are not on file. This sample was included in a study of T cell repertoires in cytomegalovirus infection (dated by TCRdb to about 2019). Broadly, across the study: Peptide stimulations targeted recently identified HLA-C-restricted CMV epitopes, whose presentation resists viral immunomodulation, together with well-studied HLA-B-restricted epitopes. Donor HLA type was relevant to the analysis, as public TCR beta signatures indicated carriage of CMV infection together with the matching HLA type.

The sequencer was an Illumina HiSeq 1500. Through fastp at Q25 and MiXCR, TCRdb rebuilt clones from the public reads, retaining in-frame beta chains. Rows merge per CDR3 protein into single entries with the most common DNA and genes. This sample lists hundreds of thousands of distinct CDR3 sequences; about 39% were detected once. Around 45% of the sample goes to the ten largest clones. The sample's treatment or condition label, decoded: in vitro stimulation with specific CMV peptide epitopes to enrich CMV-specific T cells. From its cysteine to its phenylalanine, the CDR3 spans 12 amino acids. Solely the CDR3 DNA is kept, with 36 bases framed from the first base. Compared with germline, V lacks 10 bases and J lacks 6 bases; bases without a gene match: 6. The germline V gene specifies KGHDR as CDR1 and SFDVKD as CDR2. General conclusions and limits of the study: In both this cohort and an independent roughly 350-donor cohort, the cumulative frequency of public TCR beta family members distinguished carriers of CMV infection plus the relevant HLA type. In the ex vivo response, HLA-C-restricted CMV-specific TCR beta clonotypes were dominant, and in two of eight donors the single most frequent clonotype came from this HLA-C-restricted group.

The sample here was cultured PBMCs, taken from culture after CMV antigen stimulation. The clonotype originates from a human donor in good health (CMV status not recorded). Some clones in this sample may be carry-over from other donors' samples. The rearranged segments are TRBV24-1 and TRBJ1-2; TRBD1 aligns with 8 central bases. The CDR3 here reads CATWDRTDGYTF. The DNA reads as follows: TGTGCCACATGGGACAGGACGGATGGCTACACCTTC.